Shown below are 22 T cell receptor beta chains from a single sample sequenced in a study of cytomegalovirus exposure and HLA in healthy donors. 13 Jbeta primers and 60 Vbeta primers were used for the PCR. TCRdb's copy holds only in-frame clones and misses some; the assay was immunoSEQ multiplex PCR. This table has about 59,000 clones, 75% to 90% appearing once. Sample: PBMCs. The receptors stem from a woman in her thirties or forties in good health and CMV-seronegative.

The chain uses TRBV7-5 and TRBJ2-3; TRBD2 is the table's D call and was not checked against the DNA. TRBV7-5 is noted as a pseudogene. This CDR3 spans 13 amino acids. CDR3 in amino acids: CASSLGGTDTQYF. CDR3 DNA sequence: TGTGCCAGCAGCTTAGGAGGCACAGATACGCAGTATTTT.

This clone was picked up a small number of times. Additional DNA sequences in this sample encode the identical CDR3. The V and J genes are TRBV6-6 and TRBJ2-2; TRBD2 matches 9 bases. Per germline, CDR1 MNHNY and CDR2 SVGAGI (reference sequence). Trimming removed 2 bases from V and 7 bases from J; junction bases left unmatched: 8. The length of the CDR3 is 16 residues. The CDR3 DNA reads TGTGCCAGCAGTTACATGCTAGCGGGAACTGGCGGGGAGCTGTTTTTT. Translation gives CASSYMLAGTGGELFF.

Only a few counts were recorded for this clone. This chain uses TRBV4-3 with TRBJ1-1; D uncertain. Trimming removed 4 bases from V and 1 base from J, with 7 bases in between. The CDR3 consists of 13 residues. Germline V gene sequence: CDR1 LGHNA, CDR2 YSLEER. The CDR3 reads CASSLGRNTEAFF. The CDR3 DNA follows: TGCGCCAGCAGCCTGGGGAGGAACACTGAAGCTTTCTTT.

The chain recombines TRBV6-5 with TRBJ2-2; D gene unclear. This CDR3 has 15 residues. Trimming stripped 2 bases from V and 2 bases from J, with 9 bases between. Germline V CDR1 and CDR2: MNHEY, SVGAGI. The CDR3 is CASSYRPLNTGELFF. The DNA for the CDR3 is TGTGCCAGCAGTTACCGTCCCCTTAACACCGGGGAGCTGTTTTTT.

The CDR3 loop is CASSSFKSGYTF. DNA for the CDR3: TGTGCCAGCAGTTCCTTTAAGAGTGGCTACACCTTC. This chain uses TRBV28 with TRBJ1-2; D remains ambiguous. V gave up 4 bases and J gave up 7 bases, with 10 bases separating them. Germline V gene data show CDR1 as MDHEN and CDR2 as SYDVKM. CDR3 length: 12 amino acids.

The chain combines TRBV27 with TRBJ2-5, with D tentatively TRBD2 (5 bases). The CDR3 loop spans 14 amino acids. V was cut by 1 base and J by 4 bases, with 10 bases left in between. Germline values: CDR1 MNHEY, CDR2 SMNVEV (reference sequence). The CDR3 DNA sequence: TGTGCCAGCAGTTTATATGGACTGGCAGAGACCCAGTACTTC. Translating gives CASSLYGLAETQYF.

The table lists this clone with a few counts. The chain combines TRBV4-2 with TRBJ2-7, with 7 bases aligning to TRBD2. Germline V gene lookup returns CDR1 LGHNA and CDR2 YNFKEQ. This CDR3 is 15 amino acids long. V lost 4 bases and J lost 5; bases outside the gene matches: 11. This chain's CDR3 is CASSPSFGRKDEQYF. As DNA, the CDR3 is TGTGCCAGCAGCCCCTCATTCGGGAGGAAGGACGAGCAGTACTTC.

This chain uses TRBV27 with TRBJ2-1; TRBD2 aligns across 11 bases. The V gene end was trimmed by 5 bases and the J gene end by 5 bases; junction bases not matched to a gene: 5. Germline CDR1 MNHEY, CDR2 SMNVEV (reference sequence). CDR3 length equals 15 residues. The CDR3 sequence is CASSIPGLADNEQFF. The DNA of the CDR3 is TGTGCCAGCAGTATCCCGGGACTAGCGGACAATGAGCAGTTCTTC.

The genes are TRBV5-1 and TRBJ1-4; the match to TRBD1 covers 9 bases. After removal of 0 bases from V and 3 bases from J, the junction contained 6 bases not matched to a gene. Germline V lookup: CDR1 SGHRS, CDR2 YFSETQ. There are 17 residues in the CDR3. The CDR3: CASSLVGTGPSNEKLFF. CDR3 nucleotides: TGCGCCAGCAGCTTGGTCGGGACAGGGCCATCTAATGAAAAACTGTTTTTT.

V and J are TRBV19 and TRBJ2-5, with 13 bases identical to TRBD2. Germline V gene sequence: CDR1 LNHDA, CDR2 SQIVND (reference sequence). The CDR3 has 16 residues. J gave up 2 bases and V 3 bases, and 3 bases lay outside the gene matches. This CDR3 is CASSIRLAGGQETQYF. The CDR3 region has the DNA TGTGCCAGTAGTATCCGACTAGCGGGAGGTCAAGAGACCCAGTACTTC.

The chain couples TRBV5-8 to TRBJ1-1, with 7 bases identical to TRBD1. The V gene end was trimmed by 5 bases and the J gene end by 0 bases; junction bases not matched to a gene: 10. Germline CDR1 and CDR2: SGHTS and YDEGEE. CDR3 length: 16 amino acids. The CDR3 loop reads CASRKGQLVMNTEAFF. CDR3 DNA: TGTGCCAGCAGGAAGGGACAGCTCGTTATGAACACTGAAGCTTTCTTT.

The chain uses TRBV6-5 and TRBJ2-1; 10 nucleotides align to TRBD2. This CDR3 has 14 amino acids. CDR1 MNHEY and CDR2 SVGAGI come from the germline V gene. The trim removed 5 bases at V and 10 bases at J, leaving 8 bases unmatched. CDR3: CASSPLAGVREQFF. The CDR3 coding sequence is TGTGCCAGCAGTCCCCTAGCGGGAGTCAGGGAGCAGTTCTTC.

The J gene is TRBJ1-1, the V gene TRBV29-1, with D possibly matching TRBD1 (5 bases). The length of the CDR3 is 13 residues. Germline loops: CDR1 SQVTM, CDR2 ANQGSEA. Trimming removed 7 bases from V and 5 bases from J, with 17 bases in between. In DNA form, the CDR3 reads TGCAGCGCGTACACCGAATCAGGGACTGAAGCTTTCTTT. As protein: CSAYTESGTEAFF.

This chain connects TRBV18 to TRBJ2-3; 11 nucleotides agree with TRBD2. The junction had 5 bases not matched to a gene; V was cut back by 5 bases and J by 1 base. The CDR3 is made up of 16 amino acids. Germline V CDR1 and CDR2: KGHSH, LQKENI. CDR3 amino acids: CASSSGLAAGTDTQYF. CDR3 in DNA: TGTGCCAGCTCATCGGGACTAGCGGCCGGCACAGATACGCAGTATTTT.

In this sample, this clone turned up a few times. The chain is built from TRBV7-8 and TRBJ1-2, with 7 bases lining up with TRBD1. The germline V gene has CDR1 SGHVS and CDR2 FQNEAQ. Trimming removed 3 bases from V and 0 bases from J; junction bases left unmatched: 13. The length of the CDR3 is 18 residues. CDR3 coding DNA: TGTGCCAGCAGCTTTCTCCCCACCCGACAGGGCGCTAACTATGGCTACACCTTC. Translating it yields CASSFLPTRQGANYGYTF.

The V call is TRBV28, the J call TRBJ2-7; 12 nucleotides match TRBD1. Germline lookup yields CDR1 MDHEN and CDR2 SYDVKM. The CDR3 runs to 15 residues. Trimming removed 6 bases from V and 5 bases from J; junction bases left unmatched: 8. DNA of the CDR3: TGTGCCAGCAGATACCCCGGGACAGGGGGCCACGAGCAGTACTTC. Translation gives CASRYPGTGGHEQYF.

There are a few counts of this clone. The chain employs TRBV19 and TRBJ2-7, with 8 bases identical to TRBD1. Per the germline V gene, CDR1 is LNHDA and CDR2 is SQIVND (reference sequence). This CDR3 is built from 14 residues. V trimming: 4 bases; J trimming: 2 bases; junction bases outside the gene matches: 4. The CDR3 bases are TGTGCCAGTAGTAGTGGACAGGGAACCTACGAGCAGTACTTC. The encoded protein is CASSSGQGTYEQYF.

The chain couples TRBV10-2 to TRBJ1-2; 7 positions agree with TRBD1. The CDR3 is 17 amino acids. Germline assignment: CDR1 WSHSY and CDR2 SAAADI. V lost 3 bases to trimming and J lost 2 bases; unmatched junction nucleotides: 12. CDR3 coding DNA: TGCGCCAGCAGTGAACGCGACAGGGTCCTCTTGAACTATGGCTACACCTTC. Translated, it gives CASSERDRVLLNYGYTF.

V and J are TRBV2 and TRBJ2-1, with 7 bases matching TRBD1. The V gene end was trimmed by 9 bases and the J gene end by 2 bases; junction bases not matched to a gene: 7. Per the germline V gene, CDR1 is SNHLY and CDR2 is FYNNEI. The CDR3 sequence is 14 residues long. The chain's CDR3 is CASMTGSPYNEQFF. CDR3 DNA sequence: TGTGCCAGTATGACAGGGAGCCCCTACAATGAGCAGTTCTTC.

This clone was found a few times. This chain connects TRBV5-3 to TRBJ2-1; D gene ambiguous. TRBV5-3 is designated an ORF whose function remains uncertain. Trimming cost V 4 bases and J 8 bases, with 7 bases left between them. The CDR3 contains 11 residues. CDR3 in DNA: TGTGCCAGAAGCCACCCAGATGAGCAGTTCTTC. Encoded protein: CARSHPDEQFF.

The rearrangement joins TRBV2 to TRBJ1-3; D call uncertain. V was shortened by 2 bases and J by 2 bases, with 10 bases between the two germline ends. Germline V gene lookup returns CDR1 SNHLY and CDR2 FYNNEI. The length of the CDR3 is 15 residues. The CDR3 DNA follows: TGTGCCAGCAGTGAACAGAGCGGGCCTGGAAACACCATATATTTT. It codes for CASSEQSGPGNTIYF. The full variable domain, completed using reference TRBV2 and TRBJ1-3, is EPEVTQTPSHQVTQMGQEVILRCVPISNHLYFYWYRQILGQKVEFLVSFYNNEISEKSEIFDDQFSVERPDGSNFTLKIRSTKLEDSAMYFCASSEQSGPGNTIYFGEGSWLTVV.

The V call is TRBV28, the J call TRBJ2-3; D is possibly TRBD1 (6 bases). CDR1 is MDHEN and CDR2 is SYDVKM in the germline V gene. This CDR3 has 18 amino acids. Trimming removed 2 bases at V and 0 bases at J, with 18 bases between. The CDR3 region has the DNA TGTGCCAGCAGTTTAAGGGGCAGGGGTTCTTCTAGCACAGATACGCAGTATTTT. Translated: CASSLRGRGSSSTDTQYF.